This TCR beta chain derives from a study of vaccination and CD4 T cells after COVID-19. The wider study: Convalescent participants consisted of six males and four females, two being Hispanic. The study's findings and limits: There was no significant change from around 20 to 38 median reactive clonotypes. Looking at convalescent patients, a median approximately 86% of reactive clones were present only post-vaccination.

Cultured CD4+ T-cell DNA underwent Oncomine TCR Beta short-read sequencing. Via MiXCR, TCRdb re-called the PCR reads, giving one row per CDR3 protein. The top ten hold less than 30% of the sample, which has 10,000 to 15,000 distinct CDR3 sequences, roughly 50% seen once. Losses at the gene ends were 6 bases for V and 7 bases for J; bases not matched to a gene: 7. This CDR3 region has 15 residues. Germline V gene lookup returns CDR1 LNHDA and CDR2 SQIVND (reference sequence). Treatment here: approximately nine-day PBMC culture with coronavirus spike peptide pools or control peptides (ViraFEST assay). ViraFEST relied on peptide pools to expand antigen-specific T cells; the TCRs were sequenced afterward. A remark on this clonotype: The antigen is unknown.

The chain uses TRBV19 and TRBJ1-5, with 12 bases identical to TRBD1. Specimen: CD4+ T cells from blood, cultured in vitro. The clonotype originates from a human donor who had recovered from COVID-19. The CDR3 bases are TGTGCCAGTAGGGCGGGGACAGGGGGCGGGCAGCCCCAGCATTTT. Amino acid sequence: CASRAGTGGGQPQHF.